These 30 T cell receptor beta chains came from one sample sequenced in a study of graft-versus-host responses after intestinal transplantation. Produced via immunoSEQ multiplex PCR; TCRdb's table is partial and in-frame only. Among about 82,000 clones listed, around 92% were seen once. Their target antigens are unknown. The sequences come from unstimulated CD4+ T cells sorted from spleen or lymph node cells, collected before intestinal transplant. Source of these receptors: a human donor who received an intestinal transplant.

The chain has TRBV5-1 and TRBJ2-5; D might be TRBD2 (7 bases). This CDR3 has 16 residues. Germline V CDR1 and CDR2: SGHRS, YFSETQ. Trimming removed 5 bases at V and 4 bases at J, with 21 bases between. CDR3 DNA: TGCGCCAGCAGACCGACCCGGGGCGGGGGCGGAGAGACCCAGTACTTC. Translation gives CASRPTRGGGGETQYF.

The CDR3 protein is CASSRGTGGADTQYF. DNA for the CDR3: TGTGCCAGCAGCCGGGGGACAGGGGGGGCAGATACGCAGTATTTT. The chain recombines TRBV7-2 with TRBJ2-3; 11 nucleotides align to TRBD1. Germline CDR1 is SGHTA and CDR2 is FQGNSA. The CDR3 spans 15 residues. J lost 4 bases, V lost 5 bases, and 5 bases had no gene match.

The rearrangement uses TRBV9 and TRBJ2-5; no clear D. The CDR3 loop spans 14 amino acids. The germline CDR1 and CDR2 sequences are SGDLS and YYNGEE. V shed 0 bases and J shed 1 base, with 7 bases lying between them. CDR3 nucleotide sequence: TGTGCCAGCAGCGTAGGAGCAGGCCAAGAGACCCAGTACTTC. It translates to CASSVGAGQETQYF.

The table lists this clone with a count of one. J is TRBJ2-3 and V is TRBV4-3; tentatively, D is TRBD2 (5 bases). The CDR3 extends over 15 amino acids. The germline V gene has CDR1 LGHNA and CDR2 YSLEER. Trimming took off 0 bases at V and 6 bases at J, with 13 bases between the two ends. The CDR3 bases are TGCGCCAGCAGCCAAGATGTTCTTCGAGGGGATACGCAGTATTTT. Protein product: CASSQDVLRGDTQYF.

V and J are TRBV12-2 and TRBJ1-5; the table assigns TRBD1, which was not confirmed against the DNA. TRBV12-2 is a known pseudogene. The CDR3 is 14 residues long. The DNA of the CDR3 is TGTGCAAGTCGCTGTACAGGGCAGGGTCAGCCCCAGCATTTT. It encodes CASRCTGQGQPQHF.

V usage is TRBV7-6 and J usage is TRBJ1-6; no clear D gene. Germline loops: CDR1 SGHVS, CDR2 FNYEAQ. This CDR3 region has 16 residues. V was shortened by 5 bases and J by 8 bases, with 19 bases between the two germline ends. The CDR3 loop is CASSPSVSPSDSPLHF. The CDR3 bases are TGTGCCAGCAGCCCCTCGGTATCCCCTTCGGATTCACCCCTCCACTTT.

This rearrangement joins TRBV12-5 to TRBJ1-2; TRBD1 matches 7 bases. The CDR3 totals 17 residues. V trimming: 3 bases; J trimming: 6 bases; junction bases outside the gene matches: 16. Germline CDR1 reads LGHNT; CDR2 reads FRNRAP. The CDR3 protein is CASGFRALYRGEDGYTF. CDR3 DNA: TGTGCTAGTGGTTTCCGTGCACTATACAGGGGCGAAGATGGCTACACCTTC. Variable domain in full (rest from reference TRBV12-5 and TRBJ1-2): DARVTQTPRHKVTEMGQEVTMRCQPILGHNTVFWYRQTMMQGLELLAYFRNRAPLDDSGMPKDRFSAEMPDATLATLKIQPSEPRDSAVYFCASGFRALYRGEDGYTFGSGTRLTVV.

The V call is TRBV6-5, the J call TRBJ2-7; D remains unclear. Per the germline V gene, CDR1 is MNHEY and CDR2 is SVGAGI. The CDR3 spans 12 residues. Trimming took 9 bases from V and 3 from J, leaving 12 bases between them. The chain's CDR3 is CASFGRGYEQYF. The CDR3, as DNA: TGTGCCAGTTTTGGTCGAGGCTACGAGCAGTACTTC.

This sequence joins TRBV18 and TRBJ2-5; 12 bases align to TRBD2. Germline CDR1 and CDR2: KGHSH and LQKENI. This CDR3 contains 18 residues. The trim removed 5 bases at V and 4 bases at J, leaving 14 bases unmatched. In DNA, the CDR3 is TGTGCCAGCTCAACATGGAGGCTAGCGGGGGGGCCGCTAGAGACCCAGTACTTC. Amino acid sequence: CASSTWRLAGGPLETQYF. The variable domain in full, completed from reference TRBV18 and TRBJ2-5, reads NAGVMQNPRHLVRRRGQEARLRCSPMKGHSHVYWYRQLPEEGLKFMVYLQKENIIDESGMPKERFSAEFPKEGPSILRIQQVVRGDSAAYFCASSTWRLAGGPLETQYFGPGTRLLVL.

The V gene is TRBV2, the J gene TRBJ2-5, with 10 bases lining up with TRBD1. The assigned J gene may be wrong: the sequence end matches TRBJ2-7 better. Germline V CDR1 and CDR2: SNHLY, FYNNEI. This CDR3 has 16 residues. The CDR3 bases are TGTGCCAGCAGCGGCAGGGGGCGGACAGGGGGGAACGAGCAGTACTTC. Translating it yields CASSGRGRTGGNEQYF.

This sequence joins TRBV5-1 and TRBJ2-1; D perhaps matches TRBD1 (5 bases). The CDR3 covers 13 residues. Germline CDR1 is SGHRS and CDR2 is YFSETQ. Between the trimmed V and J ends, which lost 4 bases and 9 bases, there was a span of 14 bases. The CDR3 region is CASSVLEGAEQFF. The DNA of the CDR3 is TGCGCCAGCAGCGTCTTGGAAGGGGCTGAGCAGTTCTTC.

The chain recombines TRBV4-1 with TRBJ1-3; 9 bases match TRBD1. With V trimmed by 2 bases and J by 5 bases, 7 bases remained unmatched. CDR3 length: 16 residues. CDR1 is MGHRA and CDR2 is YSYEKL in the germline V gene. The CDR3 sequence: CASSQTPGQGRNTIYF. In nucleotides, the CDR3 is TGCGCCAGCAGCCAAACTCCGGGACAGGGACGAAACACCATATATTTT.

DNA for the CDR3: TGTGCCACCAGCAGAGATTCACAGGGGGACTATGGCTACACCTTC. This encodes CATSRDSQGDYGYTF. The chain couples TRBV15 to TRBJ1-2; 8 nucleotides match TRBD1. The germline V gene has CDR1 LNHNV and CDR2 YYDKDF (reference sequence). With V trimmed by 0 bases and J by 3 bases, 3 bases remained unmatched. The CDR3 is 15 amino acids.

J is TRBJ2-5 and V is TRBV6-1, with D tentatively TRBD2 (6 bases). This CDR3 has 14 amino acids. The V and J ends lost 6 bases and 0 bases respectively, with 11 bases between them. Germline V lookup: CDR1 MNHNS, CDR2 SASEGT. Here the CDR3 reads CASREDYNQETQYF. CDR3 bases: TGTGCCAGCAGGGAGGACTATAACCAAGAGACCCAGTACTTC.

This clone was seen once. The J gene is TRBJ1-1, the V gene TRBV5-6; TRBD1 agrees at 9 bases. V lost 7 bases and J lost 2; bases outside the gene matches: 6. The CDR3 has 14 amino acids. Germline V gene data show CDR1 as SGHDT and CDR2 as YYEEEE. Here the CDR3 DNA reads TGTGCCAGCCTTAATACAGGGGGCAACACTGAAGCTTTCTTT. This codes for CASLNTGGNTEAFF. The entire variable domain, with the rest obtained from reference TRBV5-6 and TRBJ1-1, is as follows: DAGVTQSPTHLIKTRGQQVTLRCSPKSGHDTVSWYQQALGQGPQFIFQYYEEEERQRGNFPDRFSGHQFPNYSSELNVNALLLGDSALYLCASLNTGGNTEAFFGQGTRLTVV.

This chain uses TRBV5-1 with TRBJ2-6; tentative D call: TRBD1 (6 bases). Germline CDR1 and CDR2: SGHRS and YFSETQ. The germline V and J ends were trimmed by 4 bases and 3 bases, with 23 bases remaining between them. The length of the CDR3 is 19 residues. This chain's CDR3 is CASSSPGGGGLYGANVLTF. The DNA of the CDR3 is TGCGCCAGCAGCAGCCCTGGTGGGGGCGGTTTGTATGGGGCCAACGTCCTGACTTTC.

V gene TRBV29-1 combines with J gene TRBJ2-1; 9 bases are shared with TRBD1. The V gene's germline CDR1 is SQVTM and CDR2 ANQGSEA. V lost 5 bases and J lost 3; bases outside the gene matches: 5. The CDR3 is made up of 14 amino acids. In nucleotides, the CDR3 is TGCAGCGTTTCGGGACAGGGCATCTACAATGAGCAGTTCTTC. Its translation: CSVSGQGIYNEQFF.

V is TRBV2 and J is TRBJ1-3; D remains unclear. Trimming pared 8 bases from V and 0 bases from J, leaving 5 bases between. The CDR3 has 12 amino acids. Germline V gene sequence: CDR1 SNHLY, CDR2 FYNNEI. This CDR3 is CASSVSGNTIYF. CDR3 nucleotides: TGTGCCAGCTCTGTCTCTGGAAACACCATATATTTT.

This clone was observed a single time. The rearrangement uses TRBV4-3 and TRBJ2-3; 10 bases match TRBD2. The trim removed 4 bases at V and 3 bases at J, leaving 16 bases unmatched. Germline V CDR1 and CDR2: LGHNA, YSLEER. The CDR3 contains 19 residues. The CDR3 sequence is CASSRRTAAGGPSTDTQYF. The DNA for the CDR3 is TGCGCCAGCAGCCGTCGAACGGCAGCGGGGGGGCCTTCTACAGATACGCAGTATTTT.

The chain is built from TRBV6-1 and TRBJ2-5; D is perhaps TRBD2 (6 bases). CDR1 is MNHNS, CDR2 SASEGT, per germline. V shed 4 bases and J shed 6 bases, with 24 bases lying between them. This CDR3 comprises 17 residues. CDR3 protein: CASSGHLVGGVGKTQYF. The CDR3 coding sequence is TGTGCCAGCAGTGGCCATTTAGTGGGCGGGGTTGGGAAGACCCAGTACTTC.

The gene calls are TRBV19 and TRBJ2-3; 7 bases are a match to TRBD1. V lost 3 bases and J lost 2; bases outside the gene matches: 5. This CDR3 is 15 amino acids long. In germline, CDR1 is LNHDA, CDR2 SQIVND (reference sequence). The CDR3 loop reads CASSMGDRNTDTQYF. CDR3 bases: TGTGCCAGTAGTATGGGGGACAGAAACACAGATACGCAGTATTTT.

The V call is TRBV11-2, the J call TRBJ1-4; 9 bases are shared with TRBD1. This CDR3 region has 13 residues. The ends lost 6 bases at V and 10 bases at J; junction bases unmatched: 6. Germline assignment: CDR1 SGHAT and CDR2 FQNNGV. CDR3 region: CASSDRGIGKLFF. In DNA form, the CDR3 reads TGTGCCAGCAGTGACAGGGGGATAGGAAAACTGTTTTTT.

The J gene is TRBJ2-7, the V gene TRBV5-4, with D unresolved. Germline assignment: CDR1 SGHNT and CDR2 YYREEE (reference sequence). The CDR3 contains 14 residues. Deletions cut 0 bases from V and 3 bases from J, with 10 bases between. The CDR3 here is CASSLVDRGYEQYF. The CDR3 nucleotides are TGTGCCAGCAGCTTGGTAGACCGCGGCTACGAGCAGTACTTC.

CDR3 sequence: CASSKTYIGGSGTGELFF. CDR3 in DNA: TGTGCCAGTAGTAAAACTTACATAGGGGGCTCGGGCACCGGGGAGCTGTTTTTT. The chain uses TRBV19 and TRBJ2-2; 7 nucleotides align to TRBD1. This CDR3 contains 18 residues. The trim removed 4 bases at V and 4 bases at J, leaving 15 bases unmatched. The germline V gene has CDR1 LNHDA and CDR2 SQIVND (reference sequence).

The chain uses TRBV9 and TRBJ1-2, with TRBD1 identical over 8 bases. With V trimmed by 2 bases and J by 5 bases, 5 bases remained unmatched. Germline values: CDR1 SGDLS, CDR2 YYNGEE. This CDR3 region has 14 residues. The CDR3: CASSVAGGVYGYTF. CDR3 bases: TGTGCCAGCAGCGTGGCAGGGGGCGTATATGGCTACACCTTC.

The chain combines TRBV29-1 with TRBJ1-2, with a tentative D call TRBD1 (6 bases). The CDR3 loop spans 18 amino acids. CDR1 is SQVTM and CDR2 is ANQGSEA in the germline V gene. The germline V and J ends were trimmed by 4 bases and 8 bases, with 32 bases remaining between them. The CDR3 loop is CSVGEGIRQEGYLVGYTF. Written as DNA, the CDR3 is TGCAGCGTTGGGGAGGGGATAAGACAGGAGGGTTATCTCGTAGGCTACACCTTC.

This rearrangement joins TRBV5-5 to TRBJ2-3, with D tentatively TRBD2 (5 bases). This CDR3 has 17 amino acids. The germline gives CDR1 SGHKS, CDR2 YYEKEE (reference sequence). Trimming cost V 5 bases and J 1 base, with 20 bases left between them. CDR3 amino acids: CASSSNLADRGTDTQYF. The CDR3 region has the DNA TGTGCCAGCAGTTCTAACCTAGCAGATCGCGGCACAGATACGCAGTATTTT. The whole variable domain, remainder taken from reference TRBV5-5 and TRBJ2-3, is DAGVTQSPTHLIKTRGQQVTLRCSPISGHKSVSWYQQVLGQGPQFIFQYYEKEERGRGNFPDRFSARQFPNYSSELNVNALLLGDSALYLCASSSNLADRGTDTQYFGPGTRLTVL.

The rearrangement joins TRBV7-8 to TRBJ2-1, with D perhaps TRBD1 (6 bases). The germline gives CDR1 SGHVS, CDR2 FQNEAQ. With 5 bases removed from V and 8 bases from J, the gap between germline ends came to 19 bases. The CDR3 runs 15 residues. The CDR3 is CASSPLPQYRDEQFF. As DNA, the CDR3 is TGTGCCAGCAGCCCATTGCCGCAGTACAGGGATGAGCAGTTCTTC.

The CDR3 sequence: CASNPERGGQFF. Here the CDR3 DNA reads TGTGCCAGCAACCCGGAGCGGGGGGGGCAGTTCTTC. The V gene is TRBV7-9, the J gene TRBJ2-1; TRBD2 matches 10 bases. Looked up from germline, CDR1 is SEHNR and CDR2 is FQNEAQ (reference sequence). The ends lost 7 bases at V and 12 bases at J; junction bases unmatched: 6. This CDR3 comprises 12 residues.

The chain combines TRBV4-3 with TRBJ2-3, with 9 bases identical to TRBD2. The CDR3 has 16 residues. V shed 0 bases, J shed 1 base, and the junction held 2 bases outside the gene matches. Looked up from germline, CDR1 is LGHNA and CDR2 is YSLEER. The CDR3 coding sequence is TGCGCCAGCAGCCAAGACGAGCGGGGGGGCACAGATACGCAGTATTTT. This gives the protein CASSQDERGGTDTQYF.